This passage covers 32 T cell receptor beta chains from one sample sequenced in a study of shared clonotypes between healthy human individuals. Assay: immunoSEQ multiplex PCR; the TCRdb copy retains only in-frame clones and omits some. The repertoire consists of approximately 710,000 clones, with 90% occurring once and the leading ten covering 30% to 40%. Sequencing was carried out using memory CD8+ T cells from PBMCs. Subset: CD45RO+ cells pooled with CCR7-negative TemRA cells. All receptors derive from a man between 18 and 35 years old in good health. Some clones in this sample may be carry-over from other donors' samples.

This clone was detected only once. The chain carries TRBV28 and TRBJ2-3; D is unclear. The length of the CDR3 is 14 residues. Germline CDR1 and CDR2: MDHEN and SYDVKM. The V end lost 3 bases, the J end lost 3 bases, and 10 bases lay between the germline ends. Here the CDR3 DNA reads TGTGCCAGCAGTTTCCCCCGCCTGACAGATACGCAGTATTTT. Translating gives CASSFPRLTDTQYF.

The rearrangement uses TRBV27 and TRBJ2-7; 7 bases agree with TRBD2. The germline gives CDR1 MNHEY, CDR2 SMNVEV (reference sequence). Germline trimming cut 5 bases from V and 0 bases from J; bases unmatched to any gene: 4. The CDR3 extends over 14 amino acids. CDR3 coding DNA: TGTGCCAGCAGTCAGAGCGGGGACTCCTACGAGCAGTACTTC. It specifies CASSQSGDSYEQYF.

The CDR3 protein is CASRRLPIDEQYF. CDR3 DNA: TGTGCCAGCAGGAGATTACCCATAGACGAGCAGTACTTC. The V gene is TRBV27, the J gene TRBJ2-7; D gene unclear. This CDR3 comprises 13 residues. Germline values: CDR1 MNHEY, CDR2 SMNVEV (reference sequence). V was clipped by 6 bases and J by 5 bases, with 14 bases between them.

This chain links TRBV27 with TRBJ2-7, with 7 bases that match TRBD2. This CDR3 is built from 13 residues. Per the germline V gene, CDR1 is MNHEY and CDR2 is SMNVEV (reference sequence). V was pared by 2 bases and J by 7 bases, with 5 bases of the junction left unmatched. The CDR3 reads CASSLVGSGEQYF. DNA of the CDR3: TGTGCCAGCAGTTTAGTGGGTAGCGGGGAGCAGTACTTC.

The gene calls are TRBV19 and TRBJ1-3; D call uncertain. The germline gives CDR1 LNHDA, CDR2 SQIVND (reference sequence). The CDR3 contains 14 residues. V was shortened by 3 bases and J by 1 base, with 7 bases between the two germline ends. This CDR3 is CASSMGGSGNTIYF. The CDR3, as DNA: TGTGCCAGTAGTATGGGTGGATCTGGAAACACCATATATTTT.

This clone turned up a few times. The chain recombines TRBV5-6 with TRBJ2-7; 9 bases align to TRBD2. The V segment lost 4 bases and the J segment 3 bases; nucleotides outside the gene matches: 8. Germline loops: CDR1 SGHDT, CDR2 YYEEEE. The CDR3 loop spans 15 amino acids. CDR3 bases: TGTGCCAGCAGCCCGAGACCTAGCGGGAACTACGAGCAGTACTTC. It specifies CASSPRPSGNYEQYF.

The chain joins TRBV7-6 to TRBJ2-7, with D perhaps matching TRBD1 (6 bases). With 3 bases removed from V and 7 bases from J, the gap between germline ends came to 16 bases. The germline V gene encodes CDR1 SGHVS and CDR2 FNYEAQ. The CDR3 is made up of 14 amino acids. The CDR3 DNA reads as TGTGCCAGCAGCTTTACAGGGAATCCCCGGGAGCAGTACTTC. Translating it yields CASSFTGNPREQYF. Full variable domain (missing parts from reference TRBV7-6 and TRBJ2-7): GAGVSQSPRYKVTKRGQDVALRCDPISGHVSLYWYRQALGQGPEFLTYFNYEAQQDKSGLPNDRFSAERPEGSISTLTIQRTEQRDSAMYRCASSFTGNPREQYFGPGTRLTVT.

Comments on this clone: Within the sample, other DNA sequences also encode this same CDR3. This sequence joins TRBV4-3 and TRBJ1-2, with 8 bases fitting TRBD1. Germline values: CDR1 LGHNA, CDR2 YSLEER. Trimming at V came to 4 bases and at J to 5 bases, leaving 12 bases not matched to a gene. The CDR3 is made up of 16 amino acids. In DNA form, the CDR3 reads TGCGCCAGCAGCCTGGACCTACAGGGGGTTTTGTATGGCTACACCTTC. Amino acid sequence: CASSLDLQGVLYGYTF.

The chain carries TRBV5-6 and TRBJ2-3; D is unclear. From germline, CDR1 is SGHDT and CDR2 YYEEEE. There are 14 residues in the CDR3. V lost 2 bases and J 4 bases, leaving 11 bases between the germline ends. The CDR3 protein is CASSFRFEADTQYF. In DNA form, the CDR3 reads TGTGCCAGCAGCTTCCGGTTTGAGGCAGATACGCAGTATTTT.

The V and J genes are TRBV29-1 and TRBJ1-4; TRBD1 might be the D (5 bases). CDR3 length: 15 amino acids. V lost 4 bases and J 6 bases, leaving 18 bases between the germline ends. Germline V gene sequence: CDR1 SQVTM, CDR2 ANQGSEA. CDR3 region: CSVGRIGDGYEKLFF. The CDR3 DNA is TGCAGCGTTGGAAGGATAGGGGATGGATATGAAAAACTGTTTTTT.

The chain joins TRBV2 to TRBJ2-7, with 7 nucleotides matching TRBD2. V lost 2 bases to trimming and J lost 3 bases; unmatched junction nucleotides: 7. The CDR3 covers 15 residues. CDR1 is SNHLY and CDR2 is FYNNEI in the germline V gene. In DNA, the CDR3 is TGTGCCAGCAGTGAAATGCTAGCGGCGAACTACGAGCAGTACTTC. Translation gives CASSEMLAANYEQYF.

The gene calls are TRBV28 and TRBJ2-1, with D perhaps TRBD2 (6 bases). The CDR3 runs to 15 residues. V was clipped by 3 bases and J by 13 bases, with 22 bases between them. Germline V gene sequence: CDR1 MDHEN, CDR2 SYDVKM. CDR3 sequence reads: CASSFPPGLHQNQFF. The CDR3 DNA reads as TGTGCCAGCAGTTTCCCCCCGGGACTTCACCAAAATCAGTTCTTC.

The chain links TRBV27 to TRBJ2-1; TRBD1 matches 8 bases. Germline CDR1 reads MNHEY; CDR2 reads SMNVEV (reference sequence). The J segment lost 1 base and the V segment lost 6 bases, leaving 5 bases of the junction unmatched. The CDR3 contains 15 residues. The CDR3 region has the DNA TGTGCCAGCAGCCCGACAGGGGTATCCTACAATGAGCAGTTCTTC. It encodes CASSPTGVSYNEQFF.

In its sample, this clone was seen a few times. The chain is built from TRBV28 and TRBJ1-1, with D uncertain. This CDR3 spans 14 amino acids. The germline CDR1 and CDR2 sequences are MDHEN and SYDVKM. V lost 3 bases and J lost 6, with 14 bases in between. CDR3 in amino acids: CASSLSGWLAEAFF. CDR3 DNA: TGTGCCAGCAGTTTGTCAGGATGGCTAGCTGAAGCTTTCTTT.

J is TRBJ2-5 and V is TRBV7-3; D is perhaps TRBD2 (5 bases). The V end was cut by 6 bases, the J end by 0 bases, with 8 bases between. The germline CDR1 and CDR2 sequences are SGHTA and FQGTGA. This CDR3 contains 13 residues. Here the CDR3 DNA reads TGTGCCAGCAGTTTGGACTACCAAGAGACCCAGTACTTC. Protein: CASSLDYQETQYF.

Turning to this clone: The sample carries other DNA sequences with the same CDR3. The V call is TRBV18, the J call TRBJ2-5; unclear D gene. V lost 1 base and J lost 5, with 8 bases in between. From germline, CDR1 is KGHSH and CDR2 LQKENI. There are 13 residues in the CDR3. The chain's CDR3 is CASSPQGWETQYF. In DNA, the CDR3 is TGTGCCAGCTCACCACAGGGTTGGGAGACCCAGTACTTC.

The chain has TRBV27 and TRBJ2-7, with 10 bases aligning to TRBD2. The CDR3 spans 17 residues. The ends lost 0 bases at V and 1 base at J; junction bases unmatched: 6. CDR1 MNHEY and CDR2 SMNVEV come from the germline V gene (reference sequence). The DNA for the CDR3 is TGTGCCAGCAGTTTATCAGGACTAGCGGCGGGATCCTACGAGCAGTACTTC. This translates into CASSLSGLAAGSYEQYF.

The chain carries TRBV28 and TRBJ1-1; D call uncertain. CDR3 length: 14 amino acids. CDR1 and CDR2 (germline): MDHEN, SYDVKM. V was cut by 3 bases and J by 4 bases, with 12 bases left in between. This CDR3 reads CASSFLRVGTEAFF. The DNA of the CDR3 is TGTGCCAGCAGTTTTCTTCGTGTGGGCACTGAAGCTTTCTTT.

Concerning this clone itself: Sequence at one end of the junction differs from germline and may be a read error. The chain combines TRBV7-3 with TRBJ2-1; D is uncertain. The CDR3 covers 15 residues. Germline CDR1 reads SGHTA; CDR2 reads FQGTGA. The CDR3 coding sequence is TGTGCCAGCAGCGTAACTGGCCAGACCTACAATGAGCAGTTCTTC. This codes for CASSVTGQTYNEQFF.

Only one count was recorded for this clone. The genes are TRBV6-1 and TRBJ2-4, with TRBD2 matching 7 bases. Germline lookup yields CDR1 MNHNS and CDR2 SASEGT. V shed 2 bases and J 4 bases; nucleotides not matched to a gene: 5. The CDR3 contains 15 residues. The CDR3 region is CASSETGGTKNIQYF. CDR3 DNA sequence: TGTGCCAGCAGTGAAACCGGGGGGACTAAAAACATTCAGTACTTC.

This clone was counted a single time. The chain combines TRBV25-1 with TRBJ2-3; 9 bases are shared with TRBD2. J was trimmed by 5 bases and V by 6 bases; bases with no gene match: 15. The germline CDR1 and CDR2 sequences are MGHDK and SYGVNS. The CDR3 has 17 residues. The CDR3 sequence is CASRPKPAASGIDTQYF. Here the CDR3 DNA reads TGTGCCAGCAGACCCAAACCCGCGGCTAGCGGGATAGATACGCAGTATTTT.

The chain carries TRBV5-1 and TRBJ2-7; TRBD1 is a possible D gene (6 bases). Germline V gene lookup returns CDR1 SGHRS and CDR2 YFSETQ. The CDR3 is 13 residues long. Between the trimmed V and J ends, which lost 4 bases and 4 bases, there was a span of 12 bases. As DNA, the CDR3 is TGCGCCAGCAGCGAAGGACAGTTGTACGAGCAGTACTTC. Translating gives CASSEGQLYEQYF.

The sample holds one count of this clone. V usage is TRBV7-2 and J usage is TRBJ2-5; the D gene is possibly TRBD2 (5 bases). The CDR3 length is 13 residues. The germline V gene encodes CDR1 SGHTA and CDR2 FQGNSA. Trimming shortened V by 0 bases and J by 5 bases, and 7 bases separated the two germline ends. The DNA for the CDR3 is TGTGCCAGCAGCTTAGCGCAGCGGGAGACCCAGTACTTC. Amino acid sequence: CASSLAQRETQYF.

This rearrangement joins TRBV7-2 to TRBJ1-2; a weak D match, TRBD1 (5 bases). Germline CDR1 and CDR2: SGHTA and FQGNSA. The CDR3 contains 16 residues. The V gene lost 3 bases and the J gene lost 4 bases, with 18 bases spanning the gap. The CDR3 sequence: CASSFTQDRLSYGYTF. CDR3 nucleotide sequence: TGTGCCAGCAGCTTTACACAGGACCGATTGAGCTATGGCTACACCTTC. The full variable domain, with the rest looked up from reference TRBV7-2 and TRBJ1-2, is GAGVSQSPSNKVTEKGKDVELRCDPISGHTALYWYRQSLGQGLEFLIYFQGNSAPDKSGLPSDRFSAERTGGSVSTLTIQRTQQEDSAVYLCASSFTQDRLSYGYTFGSGTRLTVV.

The V gene is TRBV7-9, the J gene TRBJ1-1; no firm D call. V was trimmed by 1 base and J by 8 bases, leaving 8 bases between them. The CDR3 loop spans 12 amino acids. Per germline, CDR1 SEHNR and CDR2 FQNEAQ (reference sequence). CDR3 DNA: TGTGCCAGCAGCTTAGGTTCTTTGGAAGCTTTCTTT. It codes for CASSLGSLEAFF.

V is TRBV7-8 and J is TRBJ2-5, with a tentative D call TRBD1 (5 bases). Germline V gene data show CDR1 as SGHVS and CDR2 as FQNEAQ. V was trimmed by 0 bases and J by 5 bases, leaving 19 bases between them. This CDR3 is built from 17 residues. This CDR3 is CASSLAVFGAIGETQYF. As DNA, the CDR3 is TGTGCCAGCAGCTTAGCTGTTTTTGGGGCGATCGGGGAGACCCAGTACTTC. Together with reference TRBV7-8 and TRBJ2-5, the CDR3 gives the full variable domain: GAGVSQSPRYKVAKRGQDVALRCDPISGHVSLFWYQQALGQGPEFLTYFQNEAQLDKSGLPSDRFFAERPEGSVSTLKIQRTQQEDSAVYLCASSLAVFGAIGETQYFGPGTRLLVL.

V and J are TRBV7-9 and TRBJ1-2, with 7 bases that match TRBD1. The germline CDR1 and CDR2 sequences are SEHNR and FQNEAQ (reference sequence). The CDR3 covers 14 residues. After removal of 5 bases from V and 2 bases from J, the junction contained 5 bases not matched to a gene. The CDR3 loop is CASSPPTGNYGYTF. CDR3 in DNA: TGTGCCAGCAGCCCCCCGACAGGGAACTATGGCTACACCTTC.

J is TRBJ1-2 and V is TRBV15; TRBD1 matches 9 bases. V lost 5 bases and J lost 2; bases outside the gene matches: 6. Germline values: CDR1 LNHNV, CDR2 YYDKDF (reference sequence). The CDR3 length is 15 residues. The CDR3 DNA sequence: TGTGCCACCAGCCCATACAGGGGGCTAAACTATGGCTACACCTTC. It yields the protein CATSPYRGLNYGYTF. The whole variable domain, remainder taken from reference TRBV15 and TRBJ1-2, is DAMVIQNPRYQVTQFGKPVTLSCSQTLNHNVMYWYQQKSSQAPKLLFHYYDKDFNNEADTPDNFQSRRPNTSFCFLDIRSPGLGDTAMYLCATSPYRGLNYGYTFGSGTRLTVV.

The V gene is TRBV4-1, the J gene TRBJ2-6; tentative D call: TRBD1 (6 bases). Trimming took 4 bases from V and 0 from J, leaving 16 bases between them. The CDR3 spans 18 residues. The V gene's germline CDR1 is MGHRA and CDR2 YSYEKL. The CDR3 loop is CASSPGTRGSSGANVLTF. DNA of the CDR3: TGCGCCAGCAGCCCTGGGACAAGGGGCTCCTCTGGGGCCAACGTCCTGACTTTC.

The chain is built from TRBV7-2 and TRBJ2-3; D is uncertain. V gave up 5 bases and J gave up 6 bases, with 9 bases separating them. The CDR3 consists of 12 residues. Germline CDR1 and CDR2: SGHTA and FQGNSA. CDR3 sequence: CASSPALDTQYF. Here the CDR3 DNA reads TGTGCCAGCAGCCCAGCCCTGGATACGCAGTATTTT. The full variable domain, completed using reference TRBV7-2 and TRBJ2-3, is GAGVSQSPSNKVTEKGKDVELRCDPISGHTALYWYRQSLGQGLEFLIYFQGNSAPDKSGLPSDRFSAERTGGSVSTLTIQRTQQEDSAVYLCASSPALDTQYFGPGTRLTVL.

This sequence joins TRBV7-8 and TRBJ2-7; the D gene is possibly TRBD2 (6 bases). With 3 bases removed from V and 0 bases from J, the gap between germline ends came to 9 bases. The CDR3 runs 14 residues. Germline lookup yields CDR1 SGHVS and CDR2 FQNEAQ. The CDR3 coding sequence is TGTGCCAGCAGCTTTTTGCGGGACTCCTACGAGCAGTACTTC. This translates into CASSFLRDSYEQYF.

The genes are TRBV27 and TRBJ2-7, with 7 bases identical to TRBD1. The V gene end was trimmed by 5 bases and the J gene end by 0 bases; junction bases not matched to a gene: 7. Germline CDR1 and CDR2: MNHEY and SMNVEV (reference sequence). CDR3 length equals 15 residues. The CDR3 spells CASSAPGQNSYEQYF. In DNA, the CDR3 is TGTGCCAGCAGTGCCCCGGGACAGAACTCCTACGAGCAGTACTTC.